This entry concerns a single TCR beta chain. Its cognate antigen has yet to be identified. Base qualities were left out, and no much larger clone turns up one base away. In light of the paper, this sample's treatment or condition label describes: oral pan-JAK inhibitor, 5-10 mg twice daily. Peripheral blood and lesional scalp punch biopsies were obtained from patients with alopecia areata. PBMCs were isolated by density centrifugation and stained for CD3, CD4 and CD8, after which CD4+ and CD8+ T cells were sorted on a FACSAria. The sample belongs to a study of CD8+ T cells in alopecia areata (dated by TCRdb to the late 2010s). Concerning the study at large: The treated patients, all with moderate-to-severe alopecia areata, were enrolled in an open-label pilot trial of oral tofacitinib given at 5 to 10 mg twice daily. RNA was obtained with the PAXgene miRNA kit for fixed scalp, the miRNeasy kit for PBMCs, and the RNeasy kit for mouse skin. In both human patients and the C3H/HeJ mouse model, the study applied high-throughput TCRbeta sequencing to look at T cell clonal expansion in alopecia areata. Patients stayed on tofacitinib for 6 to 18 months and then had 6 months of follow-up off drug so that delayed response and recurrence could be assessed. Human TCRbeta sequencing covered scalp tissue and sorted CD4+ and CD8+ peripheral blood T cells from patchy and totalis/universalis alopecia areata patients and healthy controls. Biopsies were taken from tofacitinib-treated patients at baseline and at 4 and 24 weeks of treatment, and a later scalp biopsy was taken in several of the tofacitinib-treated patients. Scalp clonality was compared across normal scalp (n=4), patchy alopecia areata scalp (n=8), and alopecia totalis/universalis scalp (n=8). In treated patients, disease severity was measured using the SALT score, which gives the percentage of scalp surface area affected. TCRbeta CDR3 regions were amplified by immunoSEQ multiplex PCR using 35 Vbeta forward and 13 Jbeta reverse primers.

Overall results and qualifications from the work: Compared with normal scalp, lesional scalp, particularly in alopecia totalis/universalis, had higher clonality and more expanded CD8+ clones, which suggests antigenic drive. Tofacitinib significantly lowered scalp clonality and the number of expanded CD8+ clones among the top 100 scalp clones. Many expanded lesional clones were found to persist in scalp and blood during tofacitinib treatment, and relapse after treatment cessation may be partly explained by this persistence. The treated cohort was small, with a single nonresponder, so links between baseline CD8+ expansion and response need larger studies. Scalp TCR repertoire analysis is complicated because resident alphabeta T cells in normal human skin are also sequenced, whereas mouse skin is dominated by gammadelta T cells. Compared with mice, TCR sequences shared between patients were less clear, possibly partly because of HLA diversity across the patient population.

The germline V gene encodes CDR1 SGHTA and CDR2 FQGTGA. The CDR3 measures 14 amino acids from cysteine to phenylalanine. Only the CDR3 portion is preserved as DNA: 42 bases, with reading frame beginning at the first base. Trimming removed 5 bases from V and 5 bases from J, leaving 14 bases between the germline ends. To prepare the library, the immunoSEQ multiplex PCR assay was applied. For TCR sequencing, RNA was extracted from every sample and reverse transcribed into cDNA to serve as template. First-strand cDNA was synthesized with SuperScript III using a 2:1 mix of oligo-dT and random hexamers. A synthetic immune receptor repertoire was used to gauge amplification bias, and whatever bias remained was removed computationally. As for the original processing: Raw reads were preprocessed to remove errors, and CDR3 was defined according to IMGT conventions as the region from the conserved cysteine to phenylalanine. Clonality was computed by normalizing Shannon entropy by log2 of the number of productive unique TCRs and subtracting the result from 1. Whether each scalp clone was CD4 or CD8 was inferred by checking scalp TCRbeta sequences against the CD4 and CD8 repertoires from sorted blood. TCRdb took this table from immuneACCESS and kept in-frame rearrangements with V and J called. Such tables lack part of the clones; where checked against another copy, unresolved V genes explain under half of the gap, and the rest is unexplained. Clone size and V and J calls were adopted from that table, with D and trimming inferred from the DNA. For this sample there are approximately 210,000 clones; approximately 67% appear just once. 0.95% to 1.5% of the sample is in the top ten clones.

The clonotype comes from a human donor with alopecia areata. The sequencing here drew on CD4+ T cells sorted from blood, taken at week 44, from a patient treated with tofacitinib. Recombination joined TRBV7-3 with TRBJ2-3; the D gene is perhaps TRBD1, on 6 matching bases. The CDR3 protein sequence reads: CASSLSGVEDTQYF. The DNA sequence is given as TGTGCCAGCAGCCTGTCAGGGGTAGAAGATACGCAGTATTTT.